Sequencing of this TCR beta chain was carried out in a study of shared clonotypes between healthy human individuals. Looking at the study overall: Donors were a couple of women and a few men aged 18 to 49. General observations from the study: Sampling used blood alone; tissue repertoires probably differ. Naive CD4 clonotype sharing across a handful of donors was about 5%.

The table came from immunoSEQ multiplex PCR; TCRdb's copy has only in-frame clones and leaves some out. The sample records roughly 1,500,000 clones, 95% to 99% being singletons. This clone was seen only once. No antigen is known for it. Trimming cost V 6 bases and J 5 bases, with 18 bases left between them. The CDR3 is 15 amino acids. Germline CDR1 MDHEN, CDR2 SYDVKM. This clonotype was obtained from a man in his thirties or forties in good health. This chain links TRBV28 with TRBJ2-3; unclear D gene. The sample comprised naive CD4+ T cells sorted from blood. Subset noted: CD45RA+ positively selected. This chain's CDR3 is CASRTLGPDLDTQYF. Written as DNA, the CDR3 is TGTGCCAGCAGAACTCTGGGCCCAGATTTAGATACGCAGTATTTT.